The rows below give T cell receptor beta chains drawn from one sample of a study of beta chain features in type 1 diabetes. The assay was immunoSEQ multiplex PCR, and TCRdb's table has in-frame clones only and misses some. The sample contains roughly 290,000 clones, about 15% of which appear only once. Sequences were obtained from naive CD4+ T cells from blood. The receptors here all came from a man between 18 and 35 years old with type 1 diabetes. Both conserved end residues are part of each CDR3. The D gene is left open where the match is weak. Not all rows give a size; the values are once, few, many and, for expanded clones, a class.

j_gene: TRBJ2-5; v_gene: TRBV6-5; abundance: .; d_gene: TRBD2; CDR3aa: CASRNLGLGLETQYF; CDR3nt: TGTGCCAGCAGGAACCTAGGACTAGGTCTAGAGACCCAGTACTTC
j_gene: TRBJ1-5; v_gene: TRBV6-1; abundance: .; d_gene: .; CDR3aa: CASSDYQPQHF; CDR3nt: TGTGCCAGCAGTGACTATCAGCCCCAGCATTTT
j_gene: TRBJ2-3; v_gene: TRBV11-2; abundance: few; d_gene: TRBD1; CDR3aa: CASSPRDRGRSSTDTQYF; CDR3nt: TGTGCCAGCAGTCCCCGGGACAGGGGTCGATCTAGCACAGATACGCAGTATTTT
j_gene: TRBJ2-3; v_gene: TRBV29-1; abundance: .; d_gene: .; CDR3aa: CSVPAGVATDTQYF; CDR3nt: TGCAGCGTTCCCGCAGGGGTAGCGACAGATACGCAGTATTTT
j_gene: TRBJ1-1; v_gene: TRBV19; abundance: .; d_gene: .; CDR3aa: CASSIAGEAFF; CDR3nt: TGTGCCAGTAGTATCGCGGGGGAAGCTTTCTTT
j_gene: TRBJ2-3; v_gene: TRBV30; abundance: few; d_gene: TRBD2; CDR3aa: CAWSVGGGYMDTQYF; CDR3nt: TGTGCCTGGAGTGTAGGCGGGGGGTACATGGATACGCAGTATTTT
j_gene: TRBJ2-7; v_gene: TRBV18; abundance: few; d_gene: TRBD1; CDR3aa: CASSLGQGRREQYF; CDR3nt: TGTGCCAGCTCACTTGGACAGGGGAGACGCGAGCAGTACTTC
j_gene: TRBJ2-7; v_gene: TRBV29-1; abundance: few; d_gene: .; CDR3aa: CSVGDSGSYEQYF; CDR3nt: TGCAGCGTTGGCGACTCCGGCTCCTACGAGCAGTACTTC
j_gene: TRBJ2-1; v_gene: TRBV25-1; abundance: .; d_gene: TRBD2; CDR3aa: CASSVIMGLRNEQFF; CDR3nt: TGTGCCAGCAGTGTAATTATGGGACTACGGAATGAGCAGTTCTTC
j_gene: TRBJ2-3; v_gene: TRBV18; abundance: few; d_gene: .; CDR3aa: CASSPNRAGDTQYF; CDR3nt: TGTGCCAGCTCACCAAACAGGGCGGGAGATACGCAGTATTTT
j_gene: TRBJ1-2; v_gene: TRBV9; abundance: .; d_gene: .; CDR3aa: CASSVGGRANYGYTF; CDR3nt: TGTGCCAGCAGCGTAGGAGGCAGAGCTAACTATGGCTACACCTTC
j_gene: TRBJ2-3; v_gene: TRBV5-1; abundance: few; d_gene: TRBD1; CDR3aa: CASSYDQGAGDTQYF; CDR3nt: TGCGCCAGCAGCTACGATCAGGGGGCCGGAGATACGCAGTATTTT
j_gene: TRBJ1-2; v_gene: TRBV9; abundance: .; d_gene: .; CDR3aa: CASSVDVGYGYTF; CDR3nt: TGTGCCAGCAGCGTAGACGTCGGCTATGGCTACACCTTC
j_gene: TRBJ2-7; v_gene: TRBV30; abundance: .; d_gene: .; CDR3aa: CAWSVIRVREQYF; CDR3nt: TGTGCCTGGAGTGTAATCCGGGTACGGGAGCAGTACTTC
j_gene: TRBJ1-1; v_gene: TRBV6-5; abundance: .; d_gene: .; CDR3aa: CASFLTQGLGTEAFF; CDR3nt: TGTGCCAGCTTTCTCACGCAGGGGCTGGGTACTGAAGCTTTCTTT
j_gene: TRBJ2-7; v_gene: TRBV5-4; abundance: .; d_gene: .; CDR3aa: CASSEPTGNPYEQYF; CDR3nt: TGTGCCAGCAGCGAGCCGACAGGCAACCCCTACGAGCAGTACTTC
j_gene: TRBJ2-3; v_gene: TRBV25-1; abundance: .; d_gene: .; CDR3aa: CASCPGRNPSTDTQYF; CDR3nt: TGTGCCAGCTGTCCGGGAAGAAACCCTAGCACAGATACGCAGTATTTT
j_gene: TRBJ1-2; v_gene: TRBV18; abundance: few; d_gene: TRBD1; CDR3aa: CASSPVQGAGGYTF; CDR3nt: TGTGCCAGCTCACCGGTCCAGGGGGCGGGCGGCTACACCTTC
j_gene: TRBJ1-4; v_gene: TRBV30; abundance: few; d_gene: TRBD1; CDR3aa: CAWSVRWTGDEKLFF; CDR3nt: TGTGCCTGGAGTGTACGTTGGACAGGGGATGAAAAACTGTTTTTT
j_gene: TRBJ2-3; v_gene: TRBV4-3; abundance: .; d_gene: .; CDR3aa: CASSQGALLGTDTQYF; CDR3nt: TGCGCCAGCAGCCAAGGAGCGCTGTTGGGCACAGATACGCAGTATTTT
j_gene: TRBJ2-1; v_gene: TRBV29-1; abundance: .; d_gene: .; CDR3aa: CSVETQGKHEQFF; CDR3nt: TGCAGCGTTGAAACCCAGGGTAAGCATGAGCAGTTCTTC
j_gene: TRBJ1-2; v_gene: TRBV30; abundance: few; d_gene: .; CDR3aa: CAWSPADYGYTF; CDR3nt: TGTGCCTGGAGTCCGGCGGACTATGGCTACACCTTC
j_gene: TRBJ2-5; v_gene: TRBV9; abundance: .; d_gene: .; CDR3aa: CASSVALQETQYF; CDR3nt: TGTGCCAGCAGCGTAGCACTACAAGAGACCCAGTACTTC
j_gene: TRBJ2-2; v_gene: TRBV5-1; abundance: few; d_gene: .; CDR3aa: CASSFPGPGELFF; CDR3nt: TGCGCCAGCAGCTTCCCCGGTCCCGGGGAGCTGTTTTTT
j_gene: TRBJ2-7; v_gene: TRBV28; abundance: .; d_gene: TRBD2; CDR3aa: CASSLLALTYEQYF; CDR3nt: TGTGCCAGCAGTCTACTAGCGCTTACCTACGAGCAGTACTTC
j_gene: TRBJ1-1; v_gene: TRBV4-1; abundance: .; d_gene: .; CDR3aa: CASSHLRNTEAFF; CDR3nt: TGCGCCAGCAGCCATCTGAGGAACACTGAAGCTTTCTTT
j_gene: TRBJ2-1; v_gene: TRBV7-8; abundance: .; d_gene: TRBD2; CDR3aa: CASSPGGGLAGFF; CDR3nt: TGTGCCAGCAGCCCGGGAGGGGGGCTAGCGGGGTTCTTC
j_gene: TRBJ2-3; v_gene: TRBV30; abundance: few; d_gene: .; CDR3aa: CAWSDRSTQYF; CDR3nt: TGTGCCTGGAGTGATAGGAGTACGCAGTATTTT
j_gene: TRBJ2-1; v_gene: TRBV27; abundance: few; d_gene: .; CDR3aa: CASSNYYNEQFF; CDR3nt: TGTGCCAGCAGTAACTACTACAATGAGCAGTTCTTC
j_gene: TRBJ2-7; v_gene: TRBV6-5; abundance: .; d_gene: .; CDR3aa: CASQKSDEQYF; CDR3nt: TGTGCCAGCCAGAAGTCTGACGAGCAGTACTTC
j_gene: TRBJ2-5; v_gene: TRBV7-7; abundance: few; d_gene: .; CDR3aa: CASSSMEMETQYF; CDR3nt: TGTGCCAGCAGCTCGATGGAGATGGAGACCCAGTACTTC
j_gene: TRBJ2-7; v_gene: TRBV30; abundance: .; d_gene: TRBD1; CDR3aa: CAWSPTGKDHEQYF; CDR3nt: TGTGCCTGGAGCCCGACAGGGAAGGACCACGAGCAGTACTTC
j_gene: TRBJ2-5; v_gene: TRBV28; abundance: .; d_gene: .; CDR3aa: CASSVGETQYF; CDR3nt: TGTGCCAGCAGTGTCGGGGAGACCCAGTACTTC